These T cell receptor beta chains were read from a single sample in a study of T-cell reconstitution after alpha-beta-depleted transplantation in children. One entry per CDR3 protein results from TCRdb running MiXCR on the PCR reads. Of hundreds of thousands of distinct CDR3 sequences listed, over 15% are singletons. This specimen was PBMCs from the stem cell graft donor, taken from the stem cell graft. These receptors were obtained from a human donor who donated a stem cell graft to a child with acute myeloid leukemia. Each CDR3 is given with its conserved first and last residue. A D gene is named only where the DNA matches it firmly. Some rows have no size entry. The others give once, few or many, or a class for an expanded clone.

V: TRBV7-9
D: TRBD1
J: TRBJ1-1
length: 14
size: few
CDR3: CASSLNTGGTEAFF
DNA: TGTGCCAGCAGCCTTAACACAGGGGGCACTGAAGCTTTCTTT

V: TRBV6-2/TRBV6-3
D: TRBD1
J: TRBJ1-2
length: 15
size: .
CDR3: CASSWDRGVGYGYTF
DNA: TGTGCCAGCAGCTGGGACAGGGGGGTCGGCTATGGCTACACCTTC

V: TRBV6-1
D: .
J: TRBJ1-5
length: 15
size: .
CDR3: CASGVKDLWRQPQHF
DNA: TGTGCCAGCGGTGTTAAGGATCTATGGCGTCAGCCCCAGCATTTT

V: TRBV20-1
D: .
J: TRBJ1-3
length: 15
size: many
CDR3: CSAREGAVSGNTIYF
DNA: TGCAGTGCTAGAGAGGGGGCGGTCTCTGGAAACACCATATATTTT

V: TRBV7-9
D: .
J: TRBJ2-1
length: 15
size: .
CDR3: CASSLGGRGNNEQFF
DNA: TGTGCCAGCAGCTTAGGGGGGCGGGGGAACAATGAGCAGTTCTTC

V: TRBV24-1
D: .
J: TRBJ2-1
length: 11
size: many
CDR3: CATSQYNEQFF
DNA: TGTGCCACCAGCCAATACAATGAGCAGTTCTTC

V: TRBV6-2/TRBV6-3
D: TRBD1
J: TRBJ2-7
length: 16
size: .
CDR3: CASSYSTGVGTYEQYF
DNA: TGTGCCAGCAGTTACTCCACAGGGGTGGGTACCTACGAGCAGTACTTC

V: TRBV10-2
D: .
J: TRBJ2-4
length: 15
size: many
CDR3: CASSDQGLAKNIQYF
DNA: TGCGCCAGCAGTGATCAGGGGCTTGCCAAAAACATTCAGTACTTC

V: TRBV29-1
D: .
J: TRBJ2-2
length: 12
size: few
CDR3: CSAPASTGELFF
DNA: TGCAGCGCCCCCGCGTCCACCGGGGAGCTGTTTTTT

V: TRBV25-1
D: .
J: TRBJ1-3
length: 16
size: .
CDR3: CASSGGGRYSGNTIYF
DNA: TGTGCCAGCAGTGGGGGTGGACGGTACTCTGGAAACACCATATATTTT

V: TRBV10-2
D: .
J: TRBJ2-3
length: 12
size: many
CDR3: CASSEPGDTQYF
DNA: TGCGCCAGCAGTGAGCCCGGAGATACGCAGTATTTT

V: TRBV5-1
D: .
J: TRBJ1-4
length: 15
size: few
CDR3: CASSLPGGTNEKLFF
DNA: TGCGCCAGCAGCTTGCCCGGGGGGACGAATGAAAAACTGTTTTTT

V: TRBV20-1
D: .
J: TRBJ1-5
length: 15
size: .
CDR3: CSARSGSRAGQPQHF
DNA: TGCAGTGCTAGAAGCGGGTCCCGGGCGGGTCAGCCCCAGCATTTT

V: TRBV20-1
D: .
J: TRBJ2-3
length: 15
size: many
CDR3: CSGPGRRLDTDTQYF
DNA: TGCAGTGGCCCCGGGCGGAGATTGGACACAGATACGCAGTATTTT

V: TRBV20-1
D: TRBD2
J: TRBJ2-3
length: 17
size: few
CDR3: CSARTSGGAVSTDTQYF
DNA: TGCAGTGCTAGGACCAGCGGGGGGGCCGTAAGTACAGATACGCAGTATTTT

V: TRBV20-1
D: .
J: TRBJ2-6
length: 15
size: many
CDR3: CSARRLLSGANVLTF
DNA: TGCAGTGCTAGACGGCTCCTCTCTGGGGCCAACGTCCTGACTTTC

V: TRBV7-2
D: TRBD1
J: TRBJ1-3
length: 17
size: .
CDR3: CASSFSGTAFSGNTIYF
DNA: TGTGCCAGCAGCTTCTCCGGGACAGCTTTCTCTGGAAACACCATATATTTT

V: TRBV29-1
D: TRBD1
J: TRBJ2-7
length: 14
size: few
CDR3: CSVTRQGPSYEQYF
DNA: TGCAGCGTCACTAGACAGGGGCCCTCCTACGAGCAGTACTTC

V: TRBV28
D: TRBD1
J: TRBJ1-5
length: 12
size: few
CDR3: CASQGADQPQHF
DNA: TGTGCCTCACAGGGGGCTGATCAGCCCCAGCATTTT

V: TRBV20-1
D: .
J: TRBJ2-3
length: 16
size: many
CDR3: CSARDPAGQNTDTQYF
DNA: TGCAGTGCTAGAGATCCGGCGGGACAGAACACAGATACGCAGTATTTT

V: TRBV4-1
D: TRBD1
J: TRBJ1-1
length: 13
size: .
CDR3: CASSQDQGAEAFF
DNA: TGCGCCAGCAGCCAAGATCAGGGGGCTGAAGCTTTCTTT

V: TRBV20-1
D: .
J: TRBJ1-6
length: 12
size: .
CDR3: CSARIEGAPLHF
DNA: TGCAGTGCTAGAATCGAAGGTGCACCCCTCCACTTT

V: TRBV5-5
D: .
J: TRBJ1-5
length: 14
size: many
CDR3: CASRGTEFDQPQHF
DNA: TGTGCCAGCAGAGGGACGGAGTTTGATCAGCCCCAGCATTTT

V: TRBV7-9
D: TRBD1
J: TRBJ2-3
length: 15
size: .
CDR3: CASSWGQGDTDTQYF
DNA: TGTGCCAGCAGCTGGGGACAGGGGGACACAGATACGCAGTATTTT

V: TRBV20-1
D: .
J: TRBJ1-1
length: 14
size: many
CDR3: CSASWGEGRTEAFF
DNA: TGCAGTGCTAGCTGGGGGGAGGGACGCACTGAAGCTTTCTTT

V: TRBV4-1
D: .
J: TRBJ2-5
length: 14
size: .
CDR3: CASSQDQVAVTQYF
DNA: TGCGCCAGCAGCCAAGACCAGGTCGCGGTGACCCAGTACTTC

V: TRBV20-1
D: .
J: TRBJ2-2
length: 13
size: few
CDR3: CSAWGAQNGELFF
DNA: TGCAGTGCCTGGGGGGCGCAGAACGGGGAGCTGTTTTTT

V: TRBV12-3/TRBV12-4
D: TRBD1
J: TRBJ1-2
length: 15
size: .
CDR3: CASSLKAGGSYGYTF
DNA: TGTGCCAGCAGTTTGAAGGCAGGGGGCAGCTATGGCTACACCTTC

V: TRBV12-5
D: .
J: TRBJ2-1
length: 13
size: few
CDR3: CASALASYNEQFF
DNA: TGTGCTAGTGCCCTGGCTTCCTACAATGAGCAGTTCTTC

V: TRBV20-1
D: .
J: TRBJ1-5
length: 14
size: .
CDR3: CSARIPGLYQPQHF
DNA: TGCAGTGCTAGAATCCCGGGCCTTTATCAGCCCCAGCATTTT

V: TRBV29-1
D: .
J: TRBJ1-2
length: 13
size: many
CDR3: CSVTWGGYDGYTF
DNA: TGCAGCGTCACATGGGGAGGTTACGATGGCTACACCTTC

V: TRBV25-1
D: .
J: TRBJ2-1
length: 10
size: many
CDR3: CASSRGEQFF
DNA: TGTGCCAGCAGTCGGGGTGAGCAGTTCTTC

V: TRBV7-6
D: TRBD1
J: TRBJ1-4
length: 14
size: .
CDR3: CASSSGTAHEKLFF
DNA: TGTGCCAGCAGCTCCGGGACAGCTCATGAAAAACTGTTTTTT

V: TRBV20-1
D: TRBD2
J: TRBJ2-1
length: 16
size: many
CDR3: CSAKGLDTVLYNEQFF
DNA: TGCAGTGCCAAAGGACTAGATACGGTACTATACAATGAGCAGTTCTTC

V: TRBV10-3
D: TRBD2
J: TRBJ2-6
length: 16
size: few
CDR3: CAISESGGAGANVLTF
DNA: TGTGCCATCAGTGAGTCGGGAGGGGCTGGGGCCAACGTCCTGACTTTC

V: TRBV7-3
D: .
J: TRBJ1-1
length: 15
size: many
CDR3: CASSLWKGENTEAFF
DNA: TGTGCCAGCAGCTTATGGAAGGGAGAGAACACTGAAGCTTTCTTT

V: TRBV6-6
D: .
J: TRBJ2-3
length: 12
size: many
CDR3: CASSQKRDTQYF
DNA: TGTGCCAGCAGCCAGAAGAGGGATACGCAGTATTTT

V: TRBV20-1
D: TRBD1
J: TRBJ1-4
length: 15
size: many
CDR3: CSASLRQGLNEKLFF
DNA: TGCAGTGCTTCCCTTAGACAGGGCTTAAATGAAAAACTGTTTTTT

V: TRBV20-1
D: TRBD2
J: TRBJ2-1
length: 15
size: many
CDR3: CSARLAGGVDNEQFF
DNA: TGCAGTGCTAGGTTAGCGGGGGGGGTCGACAATGAGCAGTTCTTC

V: TRBV7-2
D: .
J: TRBJ2-3
length: 12
size: many
CDR3: CASSLRGVNLYF
DNA: TGTGCCAGCAGCTTACGAGGAGTGAACCTGTATTTT

V: TRBV7-2
D: TRBD1
J: TRBJ1-1
length: 16
size: many
CDR3: CASSLAGQGLATEAFF
DNA: TGTGCCAGCAGCTTAGCGGGACAGGGGCTTGCCACTGAAGCTTTCTTT

V: TRBV5-1
D: .
J: TRBJ1-2
length: 13
size: .
CDR3: CASSPDTGDGYTF
DNA: TGCGCCAGCAGCCCAGATACAGGTGACGGCTACACCTTC

V: TRBV4-2
D: TRBD2
J: TRBJ2-5
length: 13
size: few
CDR3: CASSQALETSEYF
DNA: TGTGCCAGCAGCCAAGCCCTGGAAACTAGCGAGTACTTC

V: TRBV7-2
D: .
J: TRBJ2-1
length: 13
size: many
CDR3: CASSLALGIEQFF
DNA: TGTGCCAGCAGCTTAGCTCTAGGGATTGAGCAGTTCTTC

V: TRBV12-5
D: TRBD1
J: TRBJ1-1
length: 18
size: few
CDR3: CASGLHLGQGAWGTEAFF
DNA: TGTGCTAGTGGTCTTCACCTGGGACAGGGGGCTTGGGGCACTGAAGCTTTCTTT

V: TRBV5-1
D: .
J: TRBJ2-5
length: 14
size: many
CDR3: CASSYVMGSETQYF
DNA: TGCGCCAGCAGCTACGTTATGGGGAGCGAGACCCAGTACTTC

V: TRBV29-1
D: .
J: TRBJ1-1
length: 16
size: many
CDR3: CSVEGGNAGKRTEAFF
DNA: TGCAGCGTTGAGGGCGGCAACGCGGGGAAACGGACTGAAGCTTTCTTT

V: TRBV7-2
D: TRBD1
J: TRBJ2-1
length: 15
size: few
CDR3: CASSPQGQGYNEQFF
DNA: TGTGCCAGCAGCCCCCAGGGACAGGGGTACAATGAGCAGTTCTTC

V: TRBV20-1
D: .
J: TRBJ1-1
length: 13
size: many
CDR3: CSIRGARDTEAFF
DNA: TGCAGTATCCGGGGGGCGCGGGATACTGAAGCTTTCTTT

V: TRBV20-1
D: TRBD1
J: TRBJ2-1
length: 16
size: many
CDR3: CSARDHKRDSHNEQFF
DNA: TGCAGTGCTAGAGATCATAAAAGGGACAGTCACAATGAGCAGTTCTTC

V: TRBV18
D: TRBD1
J: TRBJ2-5
length: 13
size: many
CDR3: CASSPDRQETQYF
DNA: TGTGCCAGCAGCCCGGACAGGCAAGAGACCCAGTACTTC